These 9 T cell receptor beta chains were all obtained from the same sample, sequenced in a study of blood T cell repertoires in COVID-19. TCRdb's copy holds only in-frame clones and misses some; the assay was immunoSEQ multiplex PCR. The table has around 130,000 clones, 60% to 80% seen once. Sequenced input: peripheral blood. Receptors originate from a human donor in a cohort sampled during active COVID-19.

The rearrangement links TRBV5-6 to TRBJ1-2; tentative D call: TRBD1 (5 bases). CDR1 is SGHDT, CDR2 YYEEEE, per germline. The CDR3 totals 14 residues. V lost 3 bases, J lost 4 bases, and 13 bases lay in between. The CDR3: CASSYTTDLYGYTF. CDR3 nucleotide sequence: TGTGCCAGCAGCTATACGACAGACCTCTATGGCTACACCTTC.

The rearrangement uses TRBV6-6 and TRBJ1-2; no definite D call. Trimming took 6 bases from V and 3 from J, leaving 17 bases between them. CDR1 is MNHNY and CDR2 is SVGAGI in the germline V gene (reference sequence). The CDR3 consists of 15 residues. As DNA, the CDR3 is TGTGCCAGCAGGCACCGGGAGGGATTCGACTATGGCTACACCTTC. This codes for CASRHREGFDYGYTF.

The chain has TRBV5-4 and TRBJ1-4; D perhaps matches TRBD1 (5 bases). Germline CDR1 and CDR2: SGHNT and YYREEE (reference sequence). Trimming removed 4 bases from V and 5 bases from J, with 15 bases in between. CDR3 size: 15 residues. The CDR3 loop is CASSHSPGSNEKLFF. The CDR3 DNA reads TGTGCCAGCAGCCATTCTCCAGGGTCGAATGAAAAACTGTTTTTT.

The rearrangement uses TRBV3-1 (or the pseudogene TRBV3-2) and TRBJ2-5; 9 bases are a match to TRBD2. The CDR3 is made up of 16 amino acids. CDR1 is LGHDT and CDR2 is YNNKEL in the germline V gene (reference sequence). V lost 4 bases to trimming and J lost 7 bases; unmatched junction nucleotides: 13. The CDR3 DNA reads as TGTGCCAGCAGCCCTACCTCTTCCGGGACTAGCTGGACCCAGTACTTC. Protein sequence: CASSPTSSGTSWTQYF.

The chain uses TRBV11-3 and TRBJ2-7; a possible D gene is TRBD2 (7 bases). Germline CDR1 is SGHNT and CDR2 is YENEEA. Between the trimmed V and J ends, which lost 0 bases and 0 bases, there was a span of 18 bases. The CDR3 covers 18 residues. This CDR3 is CASSLEPWEGGISYEQYF. CDR3 bases: TGTGCCAGCAGCTTAGAACCCTGGGAGGGGGGAATCTCCTACGAGCAGTACTTC. The full variable domain, its missing parts supplied by reference TRBV11-3 and TRBJ2-7, is EAGVVQSPRYKIIEKKQPVAFWCNPISGHNTLYWYLQNLGQGPELLIRYENEEAVDDSQLPKDRFSAERLKGVDSTLKIQPAELGDSAVYLCASSLEPWEGGISYEQYFGPGTRLTVT.

Here the CDR3 reads CASGLDLGREGGYTF. The CDR3 region has the DNA TGTGCTAGTGGTTTGGACCTTGGCAGGGAGGGTGGCTACACCTTC. V is TRBV12-5 and J is TRBJ1-2; D is possibly TRBD1 (5 bases). Trimming pared 1 base from V and 7 bases from J, leaving 16 bases between. This CDR3 contains 15 residues. Germline V lookup: CDR1 LGHNT, CDR2 FRNRAP. Using reference TRBV12-5 and TRBJ1-2 for the parts outside the CDR3, the full variable domain is DARVTQTPRHKVTEMGQEVTMRCQPILGHNTVFWYRQTMMQGLELLAYFRNRAPLDDSGMPKDRFSAEMPDATLATLKIQPSEPRDSAVYFCASGLDLGREGGYTFGSGTRLTVV.

The genes are TRBV5-6 and TRBJ1-2; tentatively, D is TRBD1 (6 bases). The V end lost 2 bases, the J end lost 8 bases, and 10 bases lay between the germline ends. The CDR3 contains 12 residues. Germline V CDR1 and CDR2: SGHDT, YYEEEE. The CDR3, as DNA: TGTGCCAGCAGCTTTACAGGGCTAGGCTACACCTTC. Translated: CASSFTGLGYTF. Full variable domain (missing parts from reference TRBV5-6 and TRBJ1-2): DAGVTQSPTHLIKTRGQQVTLRCSPKSGHDTVSWYQQALGQGPQFIFQYYEEEERQRGNFPDRFSGHQFPNYSSELNVNALLLGDSALYLCASSFTGLGYTFGSGTRLTVV.

V is TRBV4-1 and J is TRBJ1-1; 8 bases align to TRBD1. CDR1 is MGHRA and CDR2 is YSYEKL in the germline V gene. This CDR3 has 15 amino acids. Losses at the gene ends were 0 bases for V and 2 bases for J; bases not matched to a gene: 2. The CDR3 loop reads CASSQDTGGNTEAFF. The DNA for the CDR3 is TGCGCCAGCAGCCAAGATACAGGGGGAAACACTGAAGCTTTCTTT.

V is TRBV3-1 (or the pseudogene TRBV3-2) and J is TRBJ1-2; D is unclear. Deletions cut 2 bases from V and 6 bases from J, with 13 bases between. Looked up from germline, CDR1 is LGHDT and CDR2 is YNNKEL (reference sequence). This CDR3 region has 14 residues. The CDR3 DNA follows: TGTGCCAGCAGCCAATTCGCACTAGGCGATGGCTACACCTTC. Its protein product is CASSQFALGDGYTF.